This T cell receptor (beta chain) was documented in a study of cytomegalovirus exposure and HLA in healthy donors. About the study: Later, an analysis reported that the 95 to 150 validation repertoires had used the same platform as the approximately 660 first-cohort repertoires.

On this clone: Its antigen is not known.

Produced via immunoSEQ multiplex PCR; TCRdb's table is partial and in-frame only. The table shows 82,000 or so clones, with roughly 94% occurring only once. Per germline, CDR1 LGHNA and CDR2 YSLEER. The CDR3 covers 13 residues. The ends were cut back, 4 bases at V and 6 bases at J, with 12 bases in the middle. Overall study findings and caveats: In vitro, a few CMV-associated chains proved specific for CMV antigens. One later analysis, an examination of the 120 validation repertoires, found that first-cohort TCR clusters tended to co-occur in them. There were under 200 TCR beta chains listed as cytomegalovirus-associated.

The receptor was derived from a woman in her late teens or twenties in good health and CMV-seronegative. V is TRBV4-3 and J is TRBJ1-2; tentative D call: TRBD1 (6 bases). Source material: PBMCs. The CDR3 here is CASSRLGGDGYTF. CDR3 DNA: TGCGCCAGCAGCCGTCTAGGGGGGGATGGCTACACCTTC.